The 14 T cell receptor beta chains in this list originate from one sample, sequenced in a study of response to subunit inactivated influenza vaccine. MiXCR, applied by TCRdb to the RT-PCR reads, yields one record per CDR3 protein. Of hundreds of thousands of distinct CDR3 sequences detected, 11% appear once; the ten largest clones hold approximately 9.9%. These data are also associated with another study on T cells expressing NK-cell markers. That work states: Researchers built TCR beta cDNA using 5'RACE template switching with UMIs.

Here the sequenced sample was PBMCs from blood, taken on the day of vaccination. The receptors here all came from a man aged 50 or older who received an inactivated influenza vaccine.

This clonotype was detected only a few times. This rearrangement joins TRBV9 to TRBJ2-1; D call uncertain. The CDR3 has 16 residues. Deletions cut 3 bases from V and 3 bases from J, with 16 bases between. Per the germline V gene, CDR1 is SGDLS and CDR2 is YYNGEE. CDR3 bases: TGTGCCAGCAGCGCCCCTACGGGCGGACGCTACAATGAGCAGTTCTTC. It translates to CASSAPTGGRYNEQFF.

This chain links TRBV15 with TRBJ1-1; unclear D gene. The CDR3 consists of 15 residues. V was cut by 3 bases and J by 7 bases, with 18 bases left in between. The V gene's germline CDR1 is LNHNV and CDR2 YYDKDF (reference sequence). DNA for the CDR3: TGTGCCACCAGCAGGGACTTTGGGGATGGGAGTGAAGCTTTCTTT. Its protein is CATSRDFGDGSEAFF. Supplemented by reference TRBV15 and TRBJ1-1, the full variable domain reads DAMVIQNPRYQVTQFGKPVTLSCSQTLNHNVMYWYQQKSSQAPKLLFHYYDKDFNNEADTPDNFQSRRPNTSFCFLDIRSPGLGDTAMYLCATSRDFGDGSEAFFGQGTRLTVV.

The chain's CDR3 is CAGQDQASGANVLTF. CDR3 nucleotide sequence: TGTGCCGGACAAGACCAAGCCTCTGGGGCCAACGTCCTGACTTTC. The chain uses TRBV6-1 and TRBJ2-6, with a possible D match to TRBD1 (5 bases). This CDR3 spans 15 amino acids. Looked up from germline, CDR1 is MNHNS and CDR2 is SASEGT. V was trimmed by 11 bases and J by 0 bases, leaving 14 bases between them.

The rearrangement joins TRBV29-1 to TRBJ2-2, with D unclear. The V end was cut by 0 bases, the J end by 0 bases, with 5 bases between. This CDR3 has 14 residues. The germline CDR1 and CDR2 sequences are SQVTM and ANQGSEA. The CDR3 here is CSVEDVPNTGELFF. CDR3 nucleotide sequence: TGCAGCGTTGAAGATGTCCCGAACACCGGGGAGCTGTTTTTT.

The V call is TRBV3-1, the J call TRBJ2-2; D possibly matches TRBD1 or TRBD2 (5 bases each). This CDR3 spans 17 amino acids. Germline lookup yields CDR1 LGHDT and CDR2 YNNKEL (reference sequence). V shed 0 bases and J shed 2 bases, with 13 bases lying between them. The DNA for the CDR3 is TGTGCCAGCAGCCAAGATTCATGGGGGACCAACACCGGGGAGCTGTTTTTT. Translated, it gives CASSQDSWGTNTGELFF.

V is TRBV28 and J is TRBJ1-3; D call uncertain. CDR1 and CDR2 (germline): MDHEN, SYDVKM. The CDR3 is made up of 16 amino acids. Trimming stripped 3 bases from V and 0 bases from J, with 12 bases between. The CDR3 region has the DNA TGTGCCAGCAGTTTCTGGGCCGATTCCTCTGGAAACACCATATATTTT. Its translation is CASSFWADSSGNTIYF.

The CDR3 loop reads CASSLGGGLRNEQYF. Here the CDR3 DNA reads TGTGCCAGCAGCTTAGGCGGGGGCCTAAGGAACGAGCAGTACTTC. The chain joins TRBV7-8 to TRBJ2-7, with D possibly matching TRBD2 (7 bases). The V gene's germline CDR1 is SGHVS and CDR2 FQNEAQ. The CDR3 contains 15 residues. V dropped 1 base and J dropped 5 bases, with 15 bases sitting between them.

The rearrangement links TRBV20-1 to TRBJ2-7; 7 nucleotides match TRBD2. After removal of 3 bases from V and 0 bases from J, the junction contained 2 bases not matched to a gene. Germline CDR1 and CDR2: DFQATT and SNEGSKA (reference sequence). This CDR3 spans 13 amino acids. CDR3 loop: CSASGLVSYEQYF. The CDR3 bases are TGCAGTGCTAGCGGACTAGTCTCCTACGAGCAGTACTTC.

This clonotype was found a few times. The gene calls are TRBV6-1 and TRBJ1-2, with TRBD1 as a possible D gene (5 bases). V dropped 4 bases and J dropped 2 bases, with 11 bases sitting between them. Per the germline V gene, CDR1 is MNHNS and CDR2 is SASEGT. CDR3 length: 14 residues. The CDR3 protein is CASSGGTENYGYTF. The CDR3 nucleotides are TGTGCCAGCAGTGGGGGGACGGAGAACTATGGCTACACCTTC.

This clonotype was counted between two and nine times. The rearrangement links TRBV12-3 or TRBV12-4 to TRBJ1-1; no clear D. The length of the CDR3 is 13 residues. Between the trimmed V and J ends, which lost 10 bases and 4 bases, there was a span of 16 bases. As DNA, the CDR3 is TGTGCCACCTGCCTGAAGCTGGTCACTGAAGCTTTCTTT. This encodes CATCLKLVTEAFF.

This clonotype was counted a few times. The chain joins TRBV6-1 to TRBJ2-3; 9 bases match TRBD2. CDR1 and CDR2 (germline): MNHNS, SASEGT. CDR3 length equals 13 residues. V trimming: 6 bases; J trimming: 9 bases; junction bases outside the gene matches: 7. The CDR3 DNA reads as TGTGCCAGCAGGCTAGCGGGACAGTCGACGCAGTATTTT. Translated, it gives CASRLAGQSTQYF.

The chain carries TRBV4-1 and TRBJ1-6; perhaps TRBD1 as D (6 bases). Germline V gene sequence: CDR1 MGHRA, CDR2 YSYEKL. The V end lost 3 bases, the J end lost 6 bases, and 15 bases lay between the germline ends. The CDR3 is made up of 16 amino acids. In DNA form, the CDR3 reads TGCGCCAGCAGCCACACTGGACAGCAAGTTAATTCACCCCTCCACTTT. The encoded protein is CASSHTGQQVNSPLHF.

The chain recombines TRBV12-3 or TRBV12-4 with TRBJ1-3, with no clear D. There are 12 residues in the CDR3. V shed 3 bases and J shed 4 bases, with 4 bases lying between them. DNA for the CDR3: TGTGCCAGCAGTTTGCAGGGAAACACCATATATTTT. It codes for CASSLQGNTIYF.

This sequence joins TRBV7-8 and TRBJ2-1; 8 bases are shared with TRBD2. The CDR3 covers 15 residues. The V gene's germline CDR1 is SGHVS and CDR2 FQNEAQ. The J segment lost 5 bases and the V segment lost 4 bases, leaving 7 bases of the junction unmatched. CDR3 sequence: CASSSKRGRDNEQFF. The CDR3, as DNA: TGTGCCAGCAGCTCCAAGCGGGGGAGAGACAATGAGCAGTTCTTC.